This T cell receptor (beta chain) originates from a study of T-cell reconstitution after alpha-beta-depleted transplantation in children. Unique molecular identifiers were incorporated when the TCRbeta library was constructed. TCRdb re-analysed the PCR reads in MiXCR, keeping a single row per CDR3 protein. The table records 500,000 or so distinct CDR3 sequences, roughly 33% of them present only once. This specimen was PBMCs from the stem cell graft donor, taken from the stem cell graft. This sequence originates from a human donor who donated a stem cell graft to a child with aplastic anemia.

CDR3 amino acids: CASSLVAWGTNEKLFF. The CDR3 region has the DNA TGTGCCAGCAGCTTAGTGGCTTGGGGCACTAATGAAAAACTGTTTTTT. The chain carries TRBV7-9 and TRBJ1-4, with D possibly TRBD1 on 5 matching bases. CDR1 SEHNR and CDR2 FQNEAQ come from the germline V gene (reference sequence). V was pared by 1 base and J by 2 bases, with 11 bases between. The CDR3 consists of 16 residues.